A single T cell receptor beta chain is shown here with its context. Its matching antigen is unknown. Primers: 60 Vbeta forward and 13 Jbeta reverse. TCRdb's copy holds only in-frame clones and misses some; the assay was immunoSEQ multiplex PCR. Found here are around 160,000 clones, around 84% of them singletons; the top ten hold around 3%. Germline V gives CDR1 SGHDT, CDR2 YYEEEE. The CDR3 consists of 17 residues. V shed 4 bases and J 4 bases; nucleotides not matched to a gene: 13. This record comes from a study of cytomegalovirus exposure and HLA in healthy donors. Study results and limitations: As a later analysis revealed, the rate of TCR association differed by HLA locus, with DRB1 most and HLA-C fewest. Fewer than 200 TCR beta chains were listed as cytomegalovirus-associated. TCR beta V segments were, for the most part, productive about 87% or about 30% of the time in an earlier analysis.

The V and J genes are TRBV5-6 and TRBJ2-1, with 8 bases fitting TRBD2. The receptor comes from a man between 35 and 55 years old in good health and CMV-seropositive. Input material: PBMCs. The CDR3: CASSRTGVLAVYNEQFF. CDR3 sequence (DNA): TGTGCCAGCAGCCGGACCGGGGTACTAGCGGTATACAATGAGCAGTTCTTC.